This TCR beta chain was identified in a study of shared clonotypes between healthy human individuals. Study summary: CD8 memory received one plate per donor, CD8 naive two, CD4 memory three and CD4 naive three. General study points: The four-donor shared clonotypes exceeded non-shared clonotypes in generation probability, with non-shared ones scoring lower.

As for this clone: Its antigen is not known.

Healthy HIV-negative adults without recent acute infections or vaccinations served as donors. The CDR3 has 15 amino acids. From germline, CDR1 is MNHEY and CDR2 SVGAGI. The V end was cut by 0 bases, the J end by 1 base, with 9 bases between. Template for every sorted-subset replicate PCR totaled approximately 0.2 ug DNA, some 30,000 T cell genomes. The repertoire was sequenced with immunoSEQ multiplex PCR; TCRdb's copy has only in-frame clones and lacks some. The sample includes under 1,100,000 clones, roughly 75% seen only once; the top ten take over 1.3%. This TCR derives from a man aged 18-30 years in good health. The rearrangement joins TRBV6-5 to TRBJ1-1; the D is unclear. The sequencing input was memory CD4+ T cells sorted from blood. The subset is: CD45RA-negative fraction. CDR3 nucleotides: TGTGCCAGCAGTTACTCGTTTGTGGGGAACACTGAAGCTTTCTTT. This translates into CASSYSFVGNTEAFF.